Following are 30 T cell receptor beta chains from one sample sequenced in a study of CD4+ T cells in melanoma. Method: immunoSEQ multiplex PCR; TCRdb's copy keeps in-frame clones and lacks some. The profile covers about 110,000 clones, with 92% appearing a single time and 2.5% to 3.5% taken by the ten largest. The sample consisted of peripheral blood. The receptors stem from a human donor with melanoma.

The chain recombines TRBV4-1 with TRBJ2-1; 7 positions match TRBD2. Unmatched junction bases numbered 2, after V lost 5 bases and J lost 4 bases. Germline lookup yields CDR1 MGHRA and CDR2 YSYEKL. The CDR3 is 13 amino acids. CDR3 sequence reads: CASSDGGYNEQFF. In DNA form, the CDR3 reads TGCGCCAGCAGCGACGGGGGGTACAATGAGCAGTTCTTC.

The V gene is TRBV19, the J gene TRBJ2-5, with 9 bases that match TRBD2. J lost 1 base, V lost 6 bases, and 6 bases had no gene match. Germline V gene data show CDR1 as LNHDA and CDR2 as SQIVND (reference sequence). CDR3 length equals 15 residues. In DNA, the CDR3 is TGTGCCAGTAGGAACGCGGGGGGGACCCAAGAGACCCAGTACTTC. Protein: CASRNAGGTQETQYF.

This chain uses TRBV4-1 with TRBJ2-1; D is unresolved. V dropped 2 bases and J dropped 6 bases, with 5 bases sitting between them. Germline assignment: CDR1 MGHRA and CDR2 YSYEKL. The CDR3 extends over 12 amino acids. CDR3 nucleotides: TGCGCCAGCAGCCAAAGGTCCAATGAGCAGTTCTTC. Translation gives CASSQRSNEQFF.

The chain joins TRBV28 to TRBJ2-5; D uncertain. Trimming cost V 3 bases and J 5 bases, with 13 bases left between them. Germline V gene data show CDR1 as MDHEN and CDR2 as SYDVKM. The CDR3 extends over 14 amino acids. The CDR3 DNA sequence: TGTGCCAGCAGTTTTAGGTCAGCCGATGAGACCCAGTACTTC. Residues: CASSFRSADETQYF.

This chain links TRBV19 with TRBJ2-5, with 7 nucleotides matching TRBD2. CDR3 length: 19 residues. V lost 1 base and J lost 4; bases outside the gene matches: 18. The germline V gene encodes CDR1 LNHDA and CDR2 SQIVND (reference sequence). CDR3 protein: CASSIVPRTSWRWGETQYF. CDR3 DNA: TGTGCCAGTAGTATAGTCCCCCGGACTAGTTGGAGGTGGGGAGAGACCCAGTACTTC.

This clone was counted only a few times. The chain uses TRBV7-6 and TRBJ2-7, with 7 bases lining up with TRBD1. V gave up 2 bases and J gave up 6 bases; unmatched junction bases: 10. The CDR3 runs 15 residues. Germline loops: CDR1 SGHVS, CDR2 FNYEAQ. Here the CDR3 DNA reads TGTGCCAGCAGCTTACCCAACAGGGGCATGGCCGAGCAGTACTTC. Amino acids: CASSLPNRGMAEQYF.

The chain recombines TRBV16 with TRBJ1-2; maybe TRBD1 (6 bases). This CDR3 is built from 16 residues. Germline V gene lookup returns CDR1 KGHSY and CDR2 FQNENV. V was shortened by 2 bases and J by 6 bases, with 19 bases between the two germline ends. CDR3 sequence: CASSQESTGFRDGYTF. CDR3 nucleotides: TGTGCCAGCAGCCAAGAATCGACAGGCTTTCGGGATGGCTACACCTTC.

This chain uses TRBV7-2 with TRBJ2-3, with a possible D match to TRBD2 (6 bases). Germline V CDR1 and CDR2: SGHTA, FQGNSA. V was clipped by 2 bases and J by 3 bases, with 15 bases between them. The CDR3 is 16 residues long. The CDR3 nucleotides are TGTGCCAGCAGCTTAAGGGCGGTAGCGGCGACAGATACGCAGTATTTT. This translates into CASSLRAVAATDTQYF.

The rearrangement links TRBV18 to TRBJ1-1; 7 bases match TRBD1. The V gene's germline CDR1 is KGHSH and CDR2 LQKENI. Trimming removed 6 bases from V and 1 base from J; junction bases left unmatched: 5. The CDR3 consists of 14 residues. The CDR3 nucleotides are TGTGCCAGCTCCCCCGCAGGGGGGAACACTGAAGCTTTCTTT. Its translation: CASSPAGGNTEAFF. Full variable domain (outside the CDR3, taken from reference TRBV18 and TRBJ1-1): NAGVMQNPRHLVRRRGQEARLRCSPMKGHSHVYWYRQLPEEGLKFMVYLQKENIIDESGMPKERFSAEFPKEGPSILRIQQVVRGDSAAYFCASSPAGGNTEAFFGQGTRLTVV.

The rearrangement links TRBV7-9 to TRBJ1-4; D gene uncertain. This CDR3 has 16 amino acids. Germline V gene data show CDR1 as SEHNR and CDR2 as FQNEAQ (reference sequence). Trimming left V 3 bases short and J 2 bases short, with 13 bases between. CDR3 amino acids: CASSFRREGTNEKLFF. In DNA, the CDR3 is TGTGCCAGCAGCTTCAGGAGGGAAGGGACTAATGAAAAACTGTTTTTT.

This chain uses TRBV7-2 with TRBJ2-7, with no clear D. CDR3 size: 14 residues. V lost 2 bases and J lost 2, with 10 bases in between. Germline CDR1 is SGHTA and CDR2 is FQGNSA. The CDR3 region is CASSLNYNTYEQYF. The CDR3 DNA follows: TGTGCCAGCAGCTTAAATTACAATACCTACGAGCAGTACTTC.

In its sample, this clone was seen once. V usage is TRBV14 and J usage is TRBJ1-2; D is unresolved. CDR1 is SGHDN and CDR2 is FVKESK in the germline V gene. The CDR3 is made up of 15 amino acids. Trimming pared 0 bases from V and 8 bases from J, leaving 16 bases between. The CDR3 protein is CASSQDLGLPGGYTF. CDR3 coding DNA: TGTGCCAGCAGCCAAGATCTAGGTCTCCCGGGGGGCTACACCTTC. Full variable domain (outside the CDR3, taken from reference TRBV14 and TRBJ1-2): EAGVTQFPSHSVIEKGQTVTLRCDPISGHDNLYWYRRVMGKEIKFLLHFVKESKQDESGMPNNRFLAERTGGTYSTLKVQPAELEDSGVYFCASSQDLGLPGGYTFGSGTRLTVV.

The gene calls are TRBV27 and TRBJ2-4; D gene ambiguous. The CDR3 covers 13 residues. V lost 3 bases to trimming and J lost 4 bases, with 7 bases between them. The V gene's germline CDR1 is MNHEY and CDR2 SMNVEV (reference sequence). CDR3 sequence (DNA): TGTGCCAGCAGTTTTTTACAGAAAAACATTCAGTACTTC. It specifies CASSFLQKNIQYF.

Only one count was recorded for this clone. This chain links TRBV27 with TRBJ1-5; weak D call: TRBD1 (5 bases). The CDR3 is made up of 12 amino acids. V lost 7 bases and J 7 bases, leaving 11 bases between the germline ends. Germline V gene data show CDR1 as MNHEY and CDR2 as SMNVEV (reference sequence). DNA of the CDR3: TGTGCCAGCACCATGTGGGGGCAGCCCCAGCATTTT. It encodes CASTMWGQPQHF.

This clone occurred once. This chain joins TRBV7-2 and TRBJ2-7; TRBD2 is a possible D gene (6 bases). From germline, CDR1 is SGHTA and CDR2 FQGNSA. The CDR3 contains 13 residues. Between the trimmed V and J ends, which lost 5 bases and 7 bases, there was a span of 15 bases. Here the CDR3 reads CASSTGLPGEQYF. DNA for the CDR3: TGTGCCAGCAGCACGGGACTCCCGGGAGAGCAGTACTTC.

This clone was detected only a few times. The V gene is TRBV6-5, the J gene TRBJ2-3, with D perhaps TRBD2 (6 bases). The CDR3 covers 15 residues. Germline CDR1 reads MNHEY; CDR2 reads SVGAGI. Trimming shortened V by 0 bases and J by 3 bases, and 10 bases separated the two germline ends. The CDR3 nucleotides read TGTGCCAGCAGTTACTCGGGCGGGGATACAGATACGCAGTATTTT. Translated: CASSYSGGDTDTQYF.

The chain carries TRBV9 and TRBJ2-3; unclear D gene. V lost 0 bases and J lost 2, with 10 bases in between. The CDR3 spans 15 residues. Germline V gives CDR1 SGDLS, CDR2 YYNGEE. In DNA, the CDR3 is TGTGCCAGCAGCGTAGCTCTCCACCCCACAGATACGCAGTATTTT. Amino acid sequence: CASSVALHPTDTQYF.

This chain links TRBV5-4 with TRBJ2-3; 9 bases are a match to TRBD2. V trimming: 2 bases; J trimming: 4 bases; junction bases outside the gene matches: 11. The germline V gene has CDR1 SGHNT and CDR2 YYREEE (reference sequence). This CDR3 is built from 17 residues. In DNA, the CDR3 is TGTGCCAGCAGCTTCGGGCCGAAAGCGGGAGGTCCAGATACGCAGTATTTT. Translating gives CASSFGPKAGGPDTQYF.

The rearrangement links TRBV7-2 to TRBJ2-7; 9 nucleotides line up with TRBD2. The CDR3 sequence is 15 residues long. The V gene's germline CDR1 is SGHTA and CDR2 FQGNSA. V gave up 4 bases and J gave up 4 bases; unmatched junction bases: 8. CDR3 residues: CASSWAAGGEYEQYF. Written as DNA, the CDR3 is TGTGCCAGCAGCTGGGCTGCGGGGGGGGAATACGAGCAGTACTTC.

The chain recombines TRBV28 with TRBJ2-3; 9 bases agree with TRBD2. CDR1 and CDR2 (germline): MDHEN, SYDVKM. The V and J ends lost 3 bases and 6 bases, in that order; junction bases with no gene match: 13. The CDR3 has 17 residues. In nucleotides, the CDR3 is TGTGCCAGCAGTTTGGGTAGCCATGCGGGAGGGGGGGATACGCAGTATTTT. This sequence encodes CASSLGSHAGGGDTQYF.

The rearrangement links TRBV13 to TRBJ1-1, with D unclear. V lost 5 bases and J lost 0, with 16 bases in between. The CDR3 covers 16 residues. Germline lookup yields CDR1 PRHDT and CDR2 FYEKMQ (reference sequence). CDR3 DNA: TGTGCCAGCAGCCCAAGCCCGGCAGAAATGAACACTGAAGCTTTCTTT. The encoded protein is CASSPSPAEMNTEAFF.

CDR3 loop: CASSLVRTARNTIYF. CDR3 nucleotides: TGTGCCAGCAGCTTAGTCCGGACAGCTAGAAACACCATATATTTT. This chain uses TRBV11-2 with TRBJ1-3, with D possibly being TRBD1 (6 bases). Germline CDR1 SGHAT, CDR2 FQNNGV. CDR3 size: 15 residues. Trimming shortened V by 1 base and J by 5 bases, and 12 bases separated the two germline ends.

The CDR3 region has the DNA TGTGCCAGCAGTGACACGGGGTTTGGCTACACCTTC. Translated, it gives CASSDTGFGYTF. J is TRBJ1-2 and V is TRBV6-1; D gene ambiguous. The length of the CDR3 is 12 residues. Germline CDR1 MNHNS, CDR2 SASEGT. Trimming pared 3 bases from V and 7 bases from J, leaving 9 bases between.

In its sample, this clone was seen once. V is TRBV28 and J is TRBJ2-5; D unresolved. From germline, CDR1 is MDHEN and CDR2 SYDVKM. With 5 bases removed from V and 2 bases from J, the gap between germline ends came to 0 bases. CDR3 length: 10 residues. The CDR3 loop reads CASSQETQYF. Written as DNA, the CDR3 is TGTGCCAGCAGTCAAGAGACCCAGTACTTC.

V gene TRBV28 combines with J gene TRBJ1-3, with TRBD1 as a possible D gene (5 bases). The CDR3 is 17 amino acids. The germline gives CDR1 MDHEN, CDR2 SYDVKM. V was clipped by 5 bases and J by 2 bases, with 19 bases between them. The CDR3 loop reads CASSTPVGQPAGNTIYF. CDR3 sequence (DNA): TGTGCCAGCAGTACGCCGGTGGGGCAGCCAGCTGGAAACACCATATATTTT.

V gene TRBV27 combines with J gene TRBJ2-7; 10 bases fit TRBD1. V was pared by 1 base and J by 4 bases, with 4 bases of the junction left unmatched. Germline V gene sequence: CDR1 MNHEY, CDR2 SMNVEV (reference sequence). The CDR3 spans 15 residues. The chain's CDR3 is CASSLLRDRGYEQYF. In DNA form, the CDR3 reads TGTGCCAGCAGTTTATTACGGGACAGGGGTTACGAGCAGTACTTC.

The chain combines TRBV19 with TRBJ2-5; the D is unclear. The V gene lost 5 bases and the J gene lost 5 bases, with 12 bases spanning the gap. CDR3 size: 13 residues. Germline V lookup: CDR1 LNHDA, CDR2 SQIVND (reference sequence). CDR3 sequence (DNA): TGTGCCAGTAGTGCCCCAGGTCGGGAGACCCAGTACTTC. This sequence encodes CASSAPGRETQYF.

The chain recombines TRBV6-6 with TRBJ2-2; no clear D. Germline CDR1 is MNHNY and CDR2 is SVGAGI (reference sequence). This CDR3 has 12 amino acids. V was clipped by 6 bases and J by 5 bases, with 7 bases between them. In nucleotides, the CDR3 is TGTGCCAGCAGATTAATGACCGGGGAGCTGTTTTTT. Translated, it gives CASRLMTGELFF.

The chain recombines TRBV7-2 with TRBJ2-7, with D perhaps TRBD1 (7 bases). Germline V gene lookup returns CDR1 SGHTA and CDR2 FQGNSA. Trimming cost V 5 bases and J 0 bases, with 14 bases left between them. The CDR3 spans 15 residues. The CDR3 region has the DNA TGTGCCAGCAGCGGGAACAGGGGACTCTCCTACGAGCAGTACTTC. This encodes CASSGNRGLSYEQYF.

The V and J genes are TRBV9 and TRBJ2-1, with D unclear. This CDR3 contains 22 residues. V was clipped by 2 bases and J by 1 base, with 31 bases between them. Germline lookup yields CDR1 SGDLS and CDR2 YYNGEE. CDR3 coding DNA: TGTGCCAGCAGCGTCTGCGCCCCGCTAGTCCCTTTCGAGGAGAGGTCCTACAATGAGCAGTTCTTC. It specifies CASSVCAPLVPFEERSYNEQFF.